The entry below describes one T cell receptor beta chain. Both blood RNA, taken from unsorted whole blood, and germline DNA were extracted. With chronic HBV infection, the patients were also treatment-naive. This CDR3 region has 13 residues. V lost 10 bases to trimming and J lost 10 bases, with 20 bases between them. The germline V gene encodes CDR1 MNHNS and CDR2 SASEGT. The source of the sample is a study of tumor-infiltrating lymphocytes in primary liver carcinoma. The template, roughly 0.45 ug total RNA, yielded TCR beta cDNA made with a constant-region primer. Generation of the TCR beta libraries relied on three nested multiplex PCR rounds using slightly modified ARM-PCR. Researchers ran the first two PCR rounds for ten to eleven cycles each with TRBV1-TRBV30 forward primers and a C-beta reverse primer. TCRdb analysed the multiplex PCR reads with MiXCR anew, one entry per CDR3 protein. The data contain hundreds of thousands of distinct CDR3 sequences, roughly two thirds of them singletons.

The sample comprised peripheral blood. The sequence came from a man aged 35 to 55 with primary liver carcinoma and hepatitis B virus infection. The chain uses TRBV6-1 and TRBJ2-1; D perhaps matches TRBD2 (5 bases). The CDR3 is CATTLVGVSEQFF. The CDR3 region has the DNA TGTGCCACGACACTAGTGGGAGTAAGCGAGCAGTTCTTC.